A selection of T cell receptor beta chains follows, all from one sample in a study of T-cell memory formation after mild COVID-19. Each CDR3 protein gets one entry after TCRdb re-called the 5' RACE reads with MiXCR. The sample holds 300,000 to 400,000 distinct CDR3 sequences; about 13% are singletons and the top ten take approximately 21%. Sequenced material: PBMCs or a T cell subset sorted from them (not recorded which). The source is a man younger than 30 who had mild COVID-19 (a few samples of this study predate the infection). Cell type and time point are not known. Each CDR3 is given with its conserved first and last residue. D genes are given only for firm matches. Rows give clone size only sometimes, using once, few, many, or a class for an expanded clone.

16,TRBV12-3/TRBV12-4,.,TRBD1,TRBJ1-1,TGTGCCAGCAGTCCTTCTTTGGGGACAGGGAGGACTGAAGCTTTCTTT,CASSPSLGTGRTEAFF
15,TRBV20-1,.,TRBD2,TRBJ2-3,TGCAGTGTTACCCGGGAGGTGAGGGGACGAGATACGCAGTATTTT,CSVTREVRGRDTQYF
22,TRBV7-8,.,.,TRBJ2-3,TGTGCCAGCAGCTTCTTTAGTTTCATTGGTGGGGACGGCGTGGTGCGAACAGATACGCAGTATTTT,CASSFFSFIGGDGVVRTDTQYF
14,TRBV11-2,few,.,TRBJ1-6,TGTGCCAGCAGCACCACGGACGTACGTTCACCCCTCCACTTT,CASSTTDVRSPLHF
13,TRBV20-1,few,TRBD2,TRBJ2-7,TGCAGTGCTAGACAAGCGGGGGGGGACGAGCAGTACTTC,CSARQAGGDEQYF
17,TRBV9,.,TRBD2,TRBJ2-1,TGTGCCAGCAGCGGGACTAGCGGGGAACAAGGCCTTGATGAGCAGTTCTTC,CASSGTSGEQGLDEQFF
12,TRBV2,.,.,TRBJ2-3,TGTGCCAGCAGTGAAGAGCTCAGGGCGCAGTATTTT,CASSEELRAQYF
16,TRBV7-2,.,.,TRBJ1-4,TGTGCCAGCAGCTTCCGTCAAAGTGCAACTAATGAAAAACTGTTTTTT,CASSFRQSATNEKLFF
15,TRBV12-3/TRBV12-4,few,.,TRBJ2-1,TGTGCCAGCAGTTATAGGATCCCCCGCTACAATGAGCAGTTCTTC,CASSYRIPRYNEQFF
14,TRBV29-1,.,.,TRBJ1-2,TGCAGCGCTGGGGGGGGCGCTACGGAGTACGGCTACACCTTC,CSAGGGATEYGYTF
15,TRBV7-2,.,.,TRBJ2-2,TGTGCCAGCAGCTTCGGGGGAAGGGTAACCGGGGAGCTGTTTTTT,CASSFGGRVTGELFF
13,TRBV6-6,few,.,TRBJ1-1,TGTGCCAGCAGTTTCGACAGCGGCCTTTTAGCTTTCTTT,CASSFDSGLLAFF
11,TRBV23-1,few,TRBD1,TRBJ2-3,TGCGCCACCCCAGACAGGGTTACGCAGTATTTT,CATPDRVTQYF
14,TRBV20-1,few,TRBD2,TRBJ2-3,TGCAGTGTCCCGTCCCGGGGGGGCTTAGATACGCAGTATTTT,CSVPSRGGLDTQYF
14,TRBV5-1,.,.,TRBJ1-5,TGCGCCAGCAGCTTGTACGGTGACAATCAGCCCCAGCATTTT,CASSLYGDNQPQHF
14,TRBV27,many,TRBD1,TRBJ2-1,TGTGCCAGCAGTCCCGGGACAGGGTACAATGAGCAGTTCTTC,CASSPGTGYNEQFF
11,TRBV6-1,.,.,TRBJ1-2,TGTGCCAGCAGTGAATTCTCCGCCGGCACCTTC,CASSEFSAGTF
12,TRBV5-1,few,TRBD1,TRBJ1-2,TGCGCCAGCAGCGCACAGGGGAATGGCTACACCTTC,CASSAQGNGYTF
17,TRBV5-1,few,.,TRBJ1-1,TGCGCCAGCAGCTCCTTCAAAGAACCTCCGAGGGGCACTGAAGCTTTCTTT,CASSSFKEPPRGTEAFF
14,TRBV27,few,.,TRBJ2-5,TGTGCCAGCAGTTTAGGACTGCCGGGCGGGACCCAGTACTTC,CASSLGLPGGTQYF
14,TRBV4-1,many,.,TRBJ2-3,TGCGCCAGCAGCCAAAACCGGGCTCCAGATACGCAGTATTTT,CASSQNRAPDTQYF
16,TRBV4-2,few,.,TRBJ2-3,TGTGCCAGCAGCCAAGTGGATGCGGGGAAGTGGAATACGCAGTATTTT,CASSQVDAGKWNTQYF
16,TRBV6-6,.,TRBD2,TRBJ2-5,TGTGCCAGCAGTTACCTCCGCGGGGGGAGGGGAGAGACCCAGTACTTC,CASSYLRGGRGETQYF
15,TRBV4-1,few,TRBD1,TRBJ2-5,TGCGCCAGCAGCCAAGTAGGGCAGGGGGTTGGGACCCAGTACTTC,CASSQVGQGVGTQYF
13,TRBV5-1,few,.,TRBJ2-5,TGCGCCAGCAGGGTGGCGGCCCCGGAGACCCAGTACTTC,CASRVAAPETQYF
14,TRBV5-1,many,.,TRBJ2-3,TGCGCCAGCAGCGACGACAGGTTACCAGATACGCAGTATTTT,CASSDDRLPDTQYF
12,TRBV12-3/TRBV12-4,.,.,TRBJ2-3,TGTGCCAGAAGTTTGTCCGGAGATACGCAGTATTTT,CARSLSGDTQYF
13,TRBV9,.,TRBD1,TRBJ2-5,TGTGCCAGCAGCGTAGAACAGGGGTCGACCCAGTACTTC,CASSVEQGSTQYF
12,TRBV6-6,.,.,TRBJ1-1,TGTGCCAGCGCATCTGAGGGGGTTGCAGCTTTCTTT,CASASEGVAAFF
15,TRBV6-4,few,TRBD1,TRBJ2-1,TGTGCCAGCAGTGACCTAGGGGGCCGGGGCAATGAGCAGTTCTTC,CASSDLGGRGNEQFF
16,TRBV2,.,.,TRBJ1-6,TGTGCCAGCAGTGAATTGTCGAACAGGCTGGTGGCACCCCTCCACTTT,CASSELSNRLVAPLHF
15,TRBV25-1,.,TRBD2,TRBJ2-5,TGTGCCAGCACGGGGCTAGCGGGGTACCAAGAGACCCAGTACTTC,CASTGLAGYQETQYF
15,TRBV5-1,few,.,TRBJ1-4,TGCGCCAGCAGCTTGGCAGACCCGGGGAGGGAAAAACTGTTTTTT,CASSLADPGREKLFF
12,TRBV18,many,.,TRBJ2-1,TGTGCCAGCTCACCGCAGGGTGATGAGCAGTTCTTC,CASSPQGDEQFF
19,TRBV9,many,TRBD2,TRBJ2-3,TGTGCCAGCAGCGTAGAACCGTCATTTGGAGGACTAGCGGGAGATACGCAGTATTTT,CASSVEPSFGGLAGDTQYF
14,TRBV28,many,.,TRBJ1-2,TGTGCCAGTGAGCCCCAGGCCATTCCCTATGGCTACACCTTC,CASEPQAIPYGYTF
18,TRBV4-1,few,TRBD2,TRBJ2-1,TGCGCCAGCAGCCAGGATAGCCCCGGGACTAGCGGGCTCTATGAGCAGTTCTTC,CASSQDSPGTSGLYEQFF
13,TRBV4-1,many,.,TRBJ2-2,TGCGCCAGCAGCCCCCGAGGGGACGGGGAGCTGTTTTTT,CASSPRGDGELFF
12,TRBV20-1,.,.,TRBJ2-3,TGCAGTGCTAGAGAGGGAGGAGATACGCAGTATTTT,CSAREGGDTQYF
17,TRBV15,few,.,TRBJ2-3,TGTGCCACCAGCACCAACTCGAGGGGCATCGGCACAGATACGCAGTATTTT,CATSTNSRGIGTDTQYF
12,TRBV2,.,.,TRBJ2-7,TGTGCCAGCAAGATAGGGGGCTACGAGCAGTACTTC,CASKIGGYEQYF
12,TRBV11-2,few,.,TRBJ2-3,TGTGCCAGCACCTTTCTAGCTGATACGCAGTATTTT,CASTFLADTQYF
14,TRBV10-3,.,TRBD1,TRBJ1-6,TGTGCCAGCGGACAGGGGGTCGGGAATTCACCCCTCCACTTT,CASGQGVGNSPLHF